The 27 T cell receptor beta chains in this list originate from one sample, sequenced in a study of blood T cell repertoires in COVID-19. Some clones are missing from TCRdb's copy, which holds only in-frame ones; the method was immunoSEQ multiplex PCR. The sample lists fewer than 250,000 clones, roughly 90% occurring once. Material: peripheral blood. These receptors originate from a woman aged 40 to 49 with acute or convalescent COVID-19.

This sequence joins TRBV6-1 and TRBJ2-7, with D possibly matching TRBD1 (6 bases). Germline CDR1 and CDR2: MNHNS and SASEGT. V lost 4 bases and J 0 bases, leaving 22 bases between the germline ends. This CDR3 spans 18 amino acids. CDR3 protein: CASSAQIAGQRASYEQYV. The CDR3, as DNA: TGTGCCAGCAGTGCTCAAATCGCCGGACAGAGGGCCTCCTACGAGCAGTACGTC.

The chain combines TRBV14 with TRBJ2-7, with a weak D call TRBD2 (6 bases). Germline CDR1 and CDR2: SGHDN and FVKESK. The CDR3 spans 15 residues. Trimming took off 0 bases at V and 3 bases at J, with 12 bases between the two ends. CDR3 loop: CASSQELADSYEQYV. The CDR3 coding sequence is TGTGCCAGCAGCCAAGAACTAGCAGATAGCTACGAGCAGTACGTC.

The chain uses TRBV7-2 and TRBJ2-1; maybe TRBD2 (6 bases). This CDR3 is built from 15 residues. The germline CDR1 and CDR2 sequences are SGHTA and FQGNSA. The V and J ends lost 3 bases and 3 bases respectively, with 12 bases between them. CDR3 sequence reads: CASSFLRRDYNEQFF. Here the CDR3 DNA reads TGTGCCAGCAGCTTTCTGCGGAGGGACTACAATGAGCAGTTCTTC. The variable domain in full, completed from reference TRBV7-2 and TRBJ2-1, reads GAGVSQSPSNKVTEKGKDVELRCDPISGHTALYWYRQSLGQGLEFLIYFQGNSAPDKSGLPSDRFSAERTGGSVSTLTIQRTQQEDSAVYLCASSFLRRDYNEQFFGPGTRLTVL.

The chain is built from TRBV18 and TRBJ1-6; D is possibly TRBD1 (5 bases). The CDR3 loop spans 17 amino acids. Per germline, CDR1 KGHSH and CDR2 LQKENI. V was pared by 6 bases and J by 1 base, with 16 bases between. CDR3 in amino acids: CASSQSPRGSYNSPLHF. The CDR3 region has the DNA TGTGCCAGCTCCCAATCACCCCGGGGGTCCTATAATTCACCCCTCCACTTT. The full variable domain, in which reference TRBV18 and TRBJ1-6 provide the parts outside the CDR3, is NAGVMQNPRHLVRRRGQEARLRCSPMKGHSHVYWYRQLPEEGLKFMVYLQKENIIDESGMPKERFSAEFPKEGPSILRIQQVVRGDSAAYFCASSQSPRGSYNSPLHFGNGTRLTVT.

This sequence joins TRBV4-2 and TRBJ1-2; D unresolved. Trimming left V 0 bases short and J 6 bases short, with 11 bases between. The CDR3 runs to 14 residues. Germline loops: CDR1 LGHNA, CDR2 YNFKEQ. The CDR3 region has the DNA TGTGCCAGCAGCCAAGATGTGGACTCCCATGGCTACACCTTC. It encodes CASSQDVDSHGYTF.

The chain is built from TRBV19 and TRBJ1-1, with 7 nucleotides matching TRBD1. Germline values: CDR1 LNHDA, CDR2 SQIVND (reference sequence). V gave up 6 bases and J gave up 6 bases; unmatched junction bases: 10. CDR3 length: 14 residues. The CDR3 loop reads CASSPRNRGSEAFF. CDR3 nucleotide sequence: TGTGCCAGTAGCCCCCGCAACAGGGGTTCTGAAGCTTTCTTT.

The chain uses TRBV19 and TRBJ2-3; 7 bases are a match to TRBD2. This CDR3 has 18 amino acids. V dropped 1 base and J dropped 2; count of bases not matched to a gene: 12. Germline V gene sequence: CDR1 LNHDA, CDR2 SQIVND (reference sequence). The CDR3 is CASSIGRWGLSHTDTQYF. CDR3 nucleotide sequence: TGTGCCAGTAGTATAGGGCGGTGGGGACTAAGCCACACAGATACGCAGTATTTT.

The rearrangement joins TRBV5-5 to TRBJ2-6; maybe TRBD1 (6 bases). V lost 0 bases and J 1 base, leaving 14 bases between the germline ends. This CDR3 has 18 residues. CDR1 SGHKS and CDR2 YYEKEE come from the germline V gene (reference sequence). CDR3 loop: CASSLGTGWDSGANVLTF. In DNA, the CDR3 is TGTGCCAGCAGCTTGGGAACAGGGTGGGATTCTGGGGCCAACGTCCTGACTTTC. The variable domain in full, with the rest retrieved from reference TRBV5-5 and TRBJ2-6, is DAGVTQSPTHLIKTRGQQVTLRCSPISGHKSVSWYQQVLGQGPQFIFQYYEKEERGRGNFPDRFSARQFPNYSSELNVNALLLGDSALYLCASSLGTGWDSGANVLTFGAGSRLTVL.

This sequence joins TRBV6-5 and TRBJ1-1; TRBD1 agrees at 7 bases. J gave up 6 bases and V 7 bases, and 11 bases lay outside the gene matches. This CDR3 comprises 14 residues. CDR1 is MNHEY and CDR2 is SVGAGI in the germline V gene. The CDR3 region is CASTLTGSVAEAFF. CDR3 nucleotide sequence: TGTGCCAGCACCCTGACAGGGAGTGTAGCTGAAGCTTTCTTT.

V and J are TRBV19 and TRBJ2-2; perhaps TRBD2 as D (5 bases). Germline V gives CDR1 LNHDA, CDR2 SQIVND (reference sequence). V was trimmed by 10 bases and J by 5 bases, leaving 17 bases between them. CDR3 length equals 14 residues. In DNA form, the CDR3 reads TGTGCCACCCGAGATACAGCGGTAACCGGGGAGCTGTTTTTT. Residues: CATRDTAVTGELFF.

Remarks on this clone: One end of the junction does not line up with germline, which may come from a read error. V usage is TRBV6-4 and J usage is TRBJ1-3; D remains unclear. CDR1 MRHNA and CDR2 SNTAGT come from the germline V gene. The CDR3 contains 14 residues. CDR3 residues: CASRDSLAGNTIYF. The CDR3 nucleotides read TGTGCCAGCAGGGACTCTCTCGCTGGAAACACCATATATTTT.

The chain carries TRBV4-1 and TRBJ1-1; D is unresolved. Germline CDR1 and CDR2: MGHRA and YSYEKL. Trimming shortened V by 1 base and J by 0 bases, and 9 bases separated the two germline ends. This CDR3 contains 15 residues. In DNA, the CDR3 is TGCGCCAGCAGCCAAGCCCCAGTCATGAACACTGAAGCTTTCTTT. Translating gives CASSQAPVMNTEAFF.

The V gene is TRBV18, the J gene TRBJ2-7; a weak D match, TRBD1 (6 bases). The length of the CDR3 is 16 residues. Germline V gives CDR1 KGHSH, CDR2 LQKENI. The V end was cut by 6 bases, the J end by 4 bases, with 22 bases between. The CDR3 loop reads CASSPSDRWGRYEQYV. DNA of the CDR3: TGTGCCAGCTCGCCCTCTGACAGGTGGGGTCGATACGAGCAGTACGTC.

The chain links TRBV5-6 to TRBJ2-1, with a weak D call TRBD1 (6 bases). Germline lookup yields CDR1 SGHDT and CDR2 YYEEEE. V lost 5 bases to trimming and J lost 4 bases, with 19 bases between them. The CDR3 contains 16 residues. The DNA of the CDR3 is TGTGCCAGCAGAACAACAGGGCTTGCCTTATACAATGAGCAGTTCTTC. This codes for CASRTTGLALYNEQFF.

The CDR3 DNA reads TGTGCCAGCAGCGGAACTAGCGGGGGGAGTGCTAGCACAGATACGCAGTATTTT. Translation: CASSGTSGGSASTDTQYF. This sequence joins TRBV9 and TRBJ2-3, with 12 bases identical to TRBD2. V lost 3 bases and J lost 0; bases outside the gene matches: 8. The CDR3 sequence is 18 residues long. Germline assignment: CDR1 SGDLS and CDR2 YYNGEE. Filled out from reference TRBV9 and TRBJ2-3, the complete variable domain reads DSGVTQTPKHLITATGQRVTLRCSPRSGDLSVYWYQQSLDQGLQFLIQYYNGEERAKGNILERFSAQQFPDLHSELNLSSLELGDSALYFCASSGTSGGSASTDTQYFGPGTRLTVL.

In this sample, this clone turned up a few times. The chain recombines TRBV7-2 with TRBJ2-1, with a weak D call TRBD2 (7 bases). The CDR3 is made up of 16 amino acids. V lost 5 bases to trimming and J lost 5 bases, with 19 bases between them. Germline loops: CDR1 SGHTA, CDR2 FQGNSA. The CDR3 DNA follows: TGTGCCAGCAGCATCCACAGGGCGGGGGCCAACAATGAGCAGTTCTTC. Translating it yields CASSIHRAGANNEQFF.

On this clone itself: Other DNA sequences in this specimen translate into the identical CDR3. The chain uses TRBV3-1 (or the pseudogene TRBV3-2) and TRBJ2-3, with a tentative D call TRBD2 (6 bases). Trimming stripped 3 bases from V and 0 bases from J, with 7 bases between. Germline assignment: CDR1 LGHDT and CDR2 YNNKEL (reference sequence). The CDR3 sequence is 14 residues long. Here the CDR3 DNA reads TGTGCCAGCAGCCAGGGACTTAGCACAGATACGCAGTATTTT. It codes for CASSQGLSTDTQYF.

V usage is TRBV30 and J usage is TRBJ1-1, with 7 bases lining up with TRBD1. This CDR3 has 16 amino acids. The germline V gene encodes CDR1 GTSNPN and CDR2 SVGIG (reference sequence). V lost 5 bases to trimming and J lost 0 bases; unmatched junction nucleotides: 12. CDR3 coding DNA: TGTGCCTGGGATGGGCAGACAGGGATAATGAACACTGAAGCTTTCTTT. Encoded protein: CAWDGQTGIMNTEAFF. Looking up the rest from reference TRBV30 and TRBJ1-1 gives the full variable domain: SQTIHQWPATLVQPVGSPLSLECTVEGTSNPNLYWYRQAAGRGLQLLFYSVGIGQISSEVPQNLSASRPQDRQFILSSKKLLLSDSGFYLCAWDGQTGIMNTEAFFGQGTRLTVV.

The table lists this clone with a few counts. The same CDR3 is also encoded by other DNA sequences in this sample. V gene TRBV6-5 combines with J gene TRBJ2-3; 7 bases map to TRBD1. Germline CDR1 and CDR2: MNHEY and SVGAGI. The CDR3 contains 15 residues. The V segment lost 6 bases and the J segment 2 bases; nucleotides outside the gene matches: 8. The CDR3 spells CASRAQGISTDTQYF. The CDR3 coding sequence is TGTGCCAGCAGAGCACAGGGGATCTCCACAGATACGCAGTATTTT.

The rearrangement links TRBV6-5 to TRBJ1-2, with D uncertain. Germline lookup yields CDR1 MNHEY and CDR2 SVGAGI. CDR3 length: 15 residues. V dropped 0 bases and J dropped 0 bases, with 8 bases sitting between them. CDR3 sequence (DNA): TGTGCCAGCAGTTACTCGGCTTTTGCTAACTATGGCTACACCTTC. Its translation is CASSYSAFANYGYTF.

This clone was counted a single time. This sequence joins TRBV9 and TRBJ1-1; maybe TRBD1 (5 bases). CDR1 is SGDLS and CDR2 is YYNGEE in the germline V gene. This CDR3 is 14 amino acids long. V lost 4 bases and J lost 7, with 17 bases in between. CDR3 sequence (DNA): TGTGCCAGCAGCTTGCACGCGACAGCTATTGAAGCTTTCTTT. This translates into CASSLHATAIEAFF.

The rearrangement links TRBV10-3 to TRBJ1-4; weak D call: TRBD1 (5 bases). Per germline, CDR1 ENHRY and CDR2 SYGVKD. The CDR3 contains 15 residues. V was shortened by 2 bases and J by 2 bases, with 9 bases between the two germline ends. CDR3 residues: CAISEGAGTNEKLFF. The DNA of the CDR3 is TGTGCCATCAGTGAGGGGGCAGGGACTAATGAAAAACTGTTTTTT.

The chain recombines TRBV7-8 with TRBJ1-4; 7 nucleotides line up with TRBD1. CDR1 is SGHVS and CDR2 is FQNEAQ in the germline V gene. The CDR3 spans 16 residues. V dropped 4 bases and J dropped 4; count of bases not matched to a gene: 9. CDR3 DNA: TGTGCCAGCAGCTCCGGAAGGACAGGCTTTAATGAAAAACTGTTTTTT. This encodes CASSSGRTGFNEKLFF.

V usage is TRBV7-6 and J usage is TRBJ1-1; unclear D gene. Per germline, CDR1 SGHVS and CDR2 FNYEAQ. The CDR3 is made up of 13 amino acids. With 1 base removed from V and 11 bases from J, the gap between germline ends came to 14 bases. The CDR3 here is CASSLGDLTRAFF. Here the CDR3 DNA reads TGTGCCAGCAGCTTAGGAGATCTCACTAGGGCTTTCTTT.

CDR3 coding DNA: TGTGCCAGATCCATTAGCAGTTCTGGGGCCAACGTCCTGACTTTC. This translates into CARSISSSGANVLTF. J is TRBJ2-6 and V is TRBV2, with D unclear. The CDR3 totals 15 residues. The ends were cut back, 9 bases at V and 1 base at J, with 13 bases in the middle. From germline, CDR1 is SNHLY and CDR2 FYNNEI.

The rearrangement links TRBV5-1 to TRBJ1-1, with 10 nucleotides matching TRBD1. The CDR3 contains 17 residues. V shed 4 bases and J 4 bases; nucleotides not matched to a gene: 13. Germline loops: CDR1 SGHRS, CDR2 YFSETQ. CDR3 region: CASSTTGTGVGGTEAFF. The CDR3 DNA sequence: TGCGCCAGCAGCACAACCGGGACAGGGGTAGGAGGCACTGAAGCTTTCTTT.

The V call is TRBV9, the J call TRBJ1-1, with TRBD1 identical over 7 bases. Germline V CDR1 and CDR2: SGDLS, YYNGEE. This CDR3 is 14 amino acids long. V dropped 3 bases and J dropped 5; count of bases not matched to a gene: 7. The CDR3 is CASSGDRAGTEAFF. The CDR3 coding sequence is TGTGCCAGCAGCGGTGACAGGGCAGGGACTGAAGCTTTCTTT.